A single sample is the source of the 29 T cell receptor beta chains below, sequenced in a study of control samples from healthy donors and cancer patients. Method: immunoSEQ multiplex PCR; TCRdb's copy keeps in-frame clones and lacks some. The repertoire has 75,000 to 90,000 clones, around 90% of them found once; the top ten carry 8% to 10%. Sequencing used PBMCs. Every receptor here comes from a woman in her forties or fifties with colorectal cancer.

V and J are TRBV5-1 and TRBJ1-2; possible D gene TRBD1, 5 bases. Deletions cut 7 bases from V and 6 bases from J, with 16 bases between. The germline CDR1 and CDR2 sequences are SGHRS and YFSETQ. The CDR3 consists of 13 residues. The CDR3 sequence: CASRTSDTNGYTF. Written as DNA, the CDR3 is TGCGCCAGCCGAACGTCGGACACCAATGGCTACACCTTC.

This chain uses TRBV7-2 with TRBJ1-1; D may be TRBD1 (5 bases). Trimming pared 0 bases from V and 0 bases from J, leaving 14 bases between. CDR3 length equals 17 residues. Germline V CDR1 and CDR2: SGHTA, FQGNSA. CDR3 sequence: CASSLALAGYVNTEAFF. The CDR3, as DNA: TGTGCCAGCAGCTTAGCGTTGGCAGGGTACGTGAACACTGAAGCTTTCTTT.

The chain is built from TRBV11-2 and TRBJ2-7; D ambiguous. There are 14 residues in the CDR3. Trimming cost V 3 bases and J 0 bases, with 9 bases left between them. Germline V gives CDR1 SGHAT, CDR2 FQNNGV. This CDR3 reads CASSFPYSSYEQYV. The CDR3 DNA reads TGTGCCAGCAGCTTCCCCTATAGCTCCTACGAGCAGTACGTC.

The genes are TRBV19 and TRBJ2-5; 9 bases fit TRBD1. V shed 5 bases, J shed 5 bases, and the junction held 6 bases outside the gene matches. CDR1 is LNHDA, CDR2 SQIVND, per germline (reference sequence). The CDR3 totals 14 residues. The DNA of the CDR3 is TGTGCCAGTAGTGATACAGGGGGCTGGGAGACCCAGTACTTC. It specifies CASSDTGGWETQYF.

The chain is built from TRBV6-4 and TRBJ1-1; D gene ambiguous. The CDR3 has 13 residues. CDR1 and CDR2 (germline): MRHNA, SNTAGT. V shed 8 bases and J shed 1 base, with 11 bases lying between them. CDR3 coding DNA: TGTGCCAGCCCCCCCGGCAAGAACACTGAAGCTTTCTTT. Its translation: CASPPGKNTEAFF.

The chain employs TRBV24-1 and TRBJ2-5, with TRBD1 identical over 8 bases. From germline, CDR1 is KGHDR and CDR2 SFDVKD. V was pared by 5 bases and J by 5 bases, with 12 bases of the junction left unmatched. This CDR3 contains 16 residues. The CDR3: CATSAKEAGGLETQYF. CDR3 sequence (DNA): TGTGCCACCAGTGCGAAAGAGGCAGGGGGCCTGGAGACCCAGTACTTC.

The count of this clone is one. CDR3 in amino acids: CASSSGQVSSVYTF. CDR3 coding DNA: TGTGCCAGCAGTTCCGGACAGGTATCTTCTGTCTACACCTTC. This chain joins TRBV6-5 and TRBJ1-2, with 7 bases fitting TRBD1. Germline lookup yields CDR1 MNHEY and CDR2 SVGAGI. The CDR3 has 14 residues. V shed 4 bases, J shed 10 bases, and the junction held 12 bases outside the gene matches.

The chain combines TRBV7-2 with TRBJ2-5; D may correspond to TRBD1 or TRBD2 (5 bases each). The V gene's germline CDR1 is SGHTA and CDR2 FQGNSA. V was pared by 5 bases and J by 5 bases, with 15 bases between. This CDR3 is 14 amino acids long. The CDR3 reads CASSRDPRGETQYF. The CDR3 DNA is TGTGCCAGCAGCAGGGACCCACGAGGGGAGACCCAGTACTTC.

The chain uses TRBV7-2 and TRBJ1-3, with D maybe TRBD1 (5 bases). The CDR3 is 14 amino acids. The germline V gene has CDR1 SGHTA and CDR2 FQGNSA. The ends were cut back, 5 bases at V and 4 bases at J, with 12 bases in the middle. CDR3 nucleotide sequence: TGTGCCAGCAGCCTGACGGGGGTCGGAAACACCATATATTTT. Protein sequence: CASSLTGVGNTIYF.

In its sample, this clone was seen once. The V and J genes are TRBV10-2 and TRBJ1-1, with 8 bases identical to TRBD1. There are 15 residues in the CDR3. CDR1 is WSHSY, CDR2 SAAADI, per germline. J lost 3 bases, V lost 3 bases, and 6 bases had no gene match. This chain's CDR3 is CASSESTGGYTEAFF. In DNA, the CDR3 is TGCGCCAGCAGTGAATCTACAGGGGGATACACTGAAGCTTTCTTT.

The chain is built from TRBV7-2 and TRBJ2-3; 7 bases agree with TRBD2. The CDR3 has 17 residues. The germline gives CDR1 SGHTA, CDR2 FQGNSA. V trimming: 0 bases; J trimming: 5 bases; junction bases outside the gene matches: 11. The CDR3 DNA reads as TGTGCCAGCAGCTTAGCGACCGCCGGGGGGTGGGGAGATACGCAGTATTTT. Protein: CASSLATAGGWGDTQYF.

The chain joins TRBV5-1 to TRBJ1-1, with 8 bases fitting TRBD1. Losses at the gene ends were 3 bases for V and 5 bases for J; bases not matched to a gene: 12. CDR1 and CDR2 from the germline V gene are SGHRS and YFSETQ. There are 16 residues in the CDR3. The CDR3 region has the DNA TGCGCCAGCAGCTCTAGTCGACAGGGGTTGGGGACTGAAGCTTTCTTT. It yields the protein CASSSSRQGLGTEAFF.

This clone turned up a few times. J is TRBJ2-3 and V is TRBV6-2 or TRBV6-3; 15 positions match TRBD2. This CDR3 contains 20 residues. Germline trimming cut 2 bases from V and 2 bases from J; bases unmatched to any gene: 11. Germline CDR1 and CDR2: MNHEY and SVGEGT. CDR3 region: CASSYPRTSGGGANTDTQYF. The CDR3 DNA reads TGTGCCAGCAGTTACCCTCGGACTAGCGGGGGGGGCGCGAACACAGATACGCAGTATTTT.

Comment on this clone: Additional DNA sequences in this sample encode the identical CDR3. The chain has TRBV15 and TRBJ2-1; no firm D call. CDR3 length: 12 residues. Germline lookup yields CDR1 LNHNV and CDR2 YYDKDF (reference sequence). The V end was cut by 0 bases, the J end by 7 bases, with 4 bases between. The CDR3 sequence is CATSRDSNEQFF. The CDR3 nucleotides are TGTGCCACCAGCAGAGATAGTAATGAGCAGTTCTTC.

This sequence joins TRBV27 and TRBJ2-7; 8 bases agree with TRBD1. The V and J ends lost 5 bases and 6 bases, in that order; junction bases with no gene match: 6. CDR3 length: 13 residues. CDR1 and CDR2 from the germline V gene are MNHEY and SMNVEV (reference sequence). CDR3 protein: CASSAWTGSEQYV. In DNA form, the CDR3 reads TGTGCCAGCAGTGCCTGGACAGGGAGCGAGCAGTACGTC.

The table lists this clone with a few counts. V usage is TRBV5-1 and J usage is TRBJ2-6; D gene ambiguous. V was pared by 1 base and J by 4 bases, with 9 bases between. Germline loops: CDR1 SGHRS, CDR2 YFSETQ. The CDR3 contains 15 residues. The CDR3 region is CASSLMSPGANVLTF. CDR3 nucleotides: TGCGCCAGCAGCTTGATGAGTCCCGGGGCCAACGTCCTGACTTTC.

The chain joins TRBV28 to TRBJ2-2; 10 bases match TRBD2. Losses at the gene ends were 5 bases for V and 4 bases for J; bases not matched to a gene: 13. CDR1 and CDR2 from the germline V gene are MDHEN and SYDVKM. This CDR3 comprises 18 residues. DNA for the CDR3: TGTGCCAGCAGTCCCCGGTGGATGTTAGCGGGGGGCACCGGGGAGCTGTTTTTT. Encoded protein: CASSPRWMLAGGTGELFF.

This rearrangement joins TRBV28 to TRBJ1-2; D is possibly TRBD1 (5 bases). Trimming cost V 6 bases and J 2 bases, with 10 bases left between them. The CDR3 covers 13 residues. Germline CDR1 MDHEN, CDR2 SYDVKM. The CDR3 spells CASSDDRNYGYTF. The CDR3 nucleotides are TGTGCCAGCAGCGACGACAGAAACTATGGCTACACCTTC.

CDR3 protein: CASSYSTATNEKLFF. The CDR3 DNA sequence: TGTGCCAGCAGTTACTCGACGGCAACTAATGAAAAACTGTTTTTT. The chain has TRBV6-6 and TRBJ1-4; D is unresolved. Trimming removed 0 bases at V and 0 bases at J, with 5 bases between. This CDR3 is 15 amino acids long. Germline V gene lookup returns CDR1 MNHNY and CDR2 SVGAGI (reference sequence).

The gene calls are TRBV7-2 and TRBJ2-2; D is ambiguous. This CDR3 comprises 15 residues. Deletions cut 0 bases from V and 7 bases from J, with 12 bases between. CDR1 and CDR2 (germline): SGHTA, FQGNSA. This CDR3 reads CASSLAGSSGGELFF. CDR3 coding DNA: TGTGCCAGCAGCTTAGCGGGTAGCTCTGGCGGGGAGCTGTTTTTT.

The chain links TRBV7-9 to TRBJ2-5; 7 nucleotides line up with TRBD1. This CDR3 spans 16 amino acids. V was pared by 2 bases and J by 2 bases, with 8 bases of the junction left unmatched. Germline V gene sequence: CDR1 SEHNR, CDR2 FQNEAQ (reference sequence). The CDR3 here is CASSLFPSGGQETQYF. CDR3 bases: TGTGCCAGCAGCTTATTCCCTTCAGGGGGACAAGAGACCCAGTACTTC.

The V and J genes are TRBV19 and TRBJ2-4; perhaps TRBD1 as D (6 bases). The CDR3 loop spans 15 amino acids. Trimming pared 4 bases from V and 4 bases from J, leaving 14 bases between. The germline gives CDR1 LNHDA, CDR2 SQIVND (reference sequence). The CDR3 loop is CASSTQGTGKNIQYF. CDR3 in DNA: TGTGCCAGTAGTACCCAGGGGACGGGGAAAAACATTCAGTACTTC.

The genes are TRBV5-1 and TRBJ1-1; 7 positions match TRBD1. Germline V gives CDR1 SGHRS, CDR2 YFSETQ. The V gene end was trimmed by 4 bases and the J gene end by 2 bases; junction bases not matched to a gene: 5. The CDR3 sequence is 14 residues long. The CDR3 DNA reads TGCGCCAGCAGCGGGGGACAGCCTAACACTGAAGCTTTCTTT. Translation gives CASSGGQPNTEAFF.

This chain connects TRBV2 to TRBJ1-5; a possible D gene is TRBD1 (6 bases). The CDR3 sequence is 15 residues long. CDR1 and CDR2 from the germline V gene are SNHLY and FYNNEI. Trimming cost V 7 bases and J 6 bases, with 19 bases left between them. CDR3 region: CASTGGSGVGQPQHF. The CDR3 DNA reads as TGTGCCAGCACCGGCGGGTCAGGGGTAGGTCAGCCCCAGCATTTT.

The chain recombines TRBV7-3 with TRBJ1-1; TRBD1 might be the D (5 bases). In germline, CDR1 is SGHTA, CDR2 FQGTGA. The V end lost 2 bases, the J end lost 1 base, and 11 bases lay between the germline ends. The CDR3 has 15 amino acids. The chain's CDR3 is CASSLGGGSNTEAFF. The CDR3 DNA sequence: TGTGCCAGCAGCTTAGGTGGGGGGTCGAACACTGAAGCTTTCTTT. Filled out from reference TRBV7-3 and TRBJ1-1, the complete variable domain reads GAGVSQTPSNKVTEKGKYVELRCDPISGHTALYWYRQSLGQGPEFLIYFQGTGAADDSGLPNDRFFAVRPEGSVSTLKIQRTERGDSAVYLCASSLGGGSNTEAFFGQGTRLTVV.

CDR3 protein: CASSLAGSDTQYF. In DNA, the CDR3 is TGTGCCAGCAGCTTAGCTGGCTCCGATACGCAGTATTTT. This rearrangement joins TRBV7-2 to TRBJ2-3; D is unresolved. The CDR3 runs 13 residues. Trimming left V 0 bases short and J 6 bases short, with 7 bases between. Germline CDR1 reads SGHTA; CDR2 reads FQGNSA.

This clone was seen only a few times. V is TRBV18 and J is TRBJ1-1; D is uncertain. Deletions cut 3 bases from V and 5 bases from J, with 13 bases between. The germline V gene has CDR1 KGHSH and CDR2 LQKENI. The CDR3 has 14 residues. In DNA, the CDR3 is TGTGCCAGCTCACCTGACCTAACGGGGACTGAAGCTTTCTTT. It is translated as CASSPDLTGTEAFF.

The chain couples TRBV10-3 to TRBJ1-6; weak D call: TRBD1 (6 bases). CDR3 length equals 14 residues. Germline V gene sequence: CDR1 ENHRY, CDR2 SYGVKD. V lost 7 bases and J 6 bases, leaving 13 bases between the germline ends. The CDR3 is CAIKRDTTNSPLHF. The DNA for the CDR3 is TGTGCCATCAAGAGGGACACAACTAATTCACCCCTCCACTTT.

This sequence joins TRBV10-1 and TRBJ2-5, with D unresolved. Germline assignment: CDR1 WNHNN and CDR2 SYGVQD (reference sequence). The CDR3 extends over 13 amino acids. The ends were cut back, 3 bases at V and 5 bases at J, with 10 bases in the middle. The DNA of the CDR3 is TGCGCCAGCAGTGAAAGGGCTTGGGAGACCCAGTACTTC. Residues: CASSERAWETQYF.